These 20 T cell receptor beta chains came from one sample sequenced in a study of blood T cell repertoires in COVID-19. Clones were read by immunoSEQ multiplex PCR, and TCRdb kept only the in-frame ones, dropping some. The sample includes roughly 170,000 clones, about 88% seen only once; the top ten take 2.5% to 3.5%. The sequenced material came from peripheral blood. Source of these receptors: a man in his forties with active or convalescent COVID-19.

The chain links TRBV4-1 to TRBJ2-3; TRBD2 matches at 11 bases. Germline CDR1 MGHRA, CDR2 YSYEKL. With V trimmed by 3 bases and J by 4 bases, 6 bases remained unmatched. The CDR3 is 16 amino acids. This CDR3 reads CASSHAVAGGADTQYF. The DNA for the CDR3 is TGCGCCAGCAGCCATGCCGTAGCGGGGGGGGCAGATACGCAGTATTTT.

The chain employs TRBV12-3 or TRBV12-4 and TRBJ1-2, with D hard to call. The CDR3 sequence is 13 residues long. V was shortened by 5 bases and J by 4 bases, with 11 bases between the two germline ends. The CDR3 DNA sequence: TGTGCCAGCAGTCCTAGGTCCGGCTATGGCTACACCTTC. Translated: CASSPRSGYGYTF.

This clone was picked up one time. CDR3 nucleotide sequence: TGTGCCACCAGCAGAACCGGGTCTCCTAACACTGAAGCTTTCTTT. Residues: CATSRTGSPNTEAFF. This chain uses TRBV15 with TRBJ1-1; D ambiguous. Trimming stripped 2 bases from V and 2 bases from J, with 12 bases between. The CDR3 runs 15 residues. Germline V gene lookup returns CDR1 LNHNV and CDR2 YYDKDF (reference sequence).

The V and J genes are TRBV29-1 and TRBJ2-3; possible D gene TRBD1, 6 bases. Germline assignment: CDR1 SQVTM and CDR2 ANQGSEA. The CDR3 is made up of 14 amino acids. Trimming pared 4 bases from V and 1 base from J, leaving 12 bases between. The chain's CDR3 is CSVAAGVGTDTQYF. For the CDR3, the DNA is TGCAGCGTTGCTGCAGGGGTAGGCACAGATACGCAGTATTTT.

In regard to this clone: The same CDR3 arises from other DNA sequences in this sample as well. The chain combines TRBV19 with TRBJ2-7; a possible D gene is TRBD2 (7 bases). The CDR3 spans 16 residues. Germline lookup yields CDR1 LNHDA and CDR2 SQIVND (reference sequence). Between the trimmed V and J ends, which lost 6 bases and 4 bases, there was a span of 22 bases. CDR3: CASSPGRDGGRYEQYF. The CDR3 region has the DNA TGTGCCAGTAGCCCCGGTCGAGACGGGGGGCGGTACGAGCAGTACTTC.

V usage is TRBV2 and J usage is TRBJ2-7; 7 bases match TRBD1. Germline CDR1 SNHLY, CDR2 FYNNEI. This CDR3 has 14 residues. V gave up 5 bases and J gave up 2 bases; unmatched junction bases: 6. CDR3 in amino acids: CASSLGQTTYEQYF. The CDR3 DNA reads TGTGCCAGCAGTCTGGGACAGACCACCTACGAGCAGTACTTC.

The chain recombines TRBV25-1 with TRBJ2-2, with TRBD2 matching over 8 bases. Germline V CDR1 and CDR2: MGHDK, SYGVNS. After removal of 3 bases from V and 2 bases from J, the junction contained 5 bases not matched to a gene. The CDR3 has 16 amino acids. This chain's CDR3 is CASSDTAGANTGELFF. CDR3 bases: TGTGCCAGCAGTGACACAGCGGGGGCCAACACCGGGGAGCTGTTTTTT.

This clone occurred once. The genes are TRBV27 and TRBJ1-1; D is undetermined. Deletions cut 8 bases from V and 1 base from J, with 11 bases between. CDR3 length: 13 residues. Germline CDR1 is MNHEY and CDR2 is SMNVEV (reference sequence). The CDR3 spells CASSFTRNTEAFF. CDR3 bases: TGTGCCAGCTCCTTTACACGGAACACTGAAGCTTTCTTT.

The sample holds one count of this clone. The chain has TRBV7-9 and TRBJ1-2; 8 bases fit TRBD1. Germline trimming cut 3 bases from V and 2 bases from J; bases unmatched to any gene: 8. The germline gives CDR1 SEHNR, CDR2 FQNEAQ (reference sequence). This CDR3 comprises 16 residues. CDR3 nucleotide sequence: TGTGCCAGCAGCTTTCCCCCAGGGGGCTTAAACTATGGCTACACCTTC. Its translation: CASSFPPGGLNYGYTF. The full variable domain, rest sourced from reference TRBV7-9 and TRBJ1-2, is DTGVSQNPRHKITKRGQNVTFRCDPISEHNRLYWYRQTLGQGPEFLTYFQNEAQLEKSRLLSDRFSAERPKGSFSTLEIQRTEQGDSAMYLCASSFPPGGLNYGYTFGSGTRLTVV.

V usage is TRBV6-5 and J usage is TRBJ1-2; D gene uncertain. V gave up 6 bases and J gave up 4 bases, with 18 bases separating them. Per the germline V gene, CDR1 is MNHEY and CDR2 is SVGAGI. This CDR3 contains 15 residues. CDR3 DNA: TGTGCCAGCAGCTTATCCCTGAACACCGTCTATGGCTACACCTTC. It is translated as CASSLSLNTVYGYTF.

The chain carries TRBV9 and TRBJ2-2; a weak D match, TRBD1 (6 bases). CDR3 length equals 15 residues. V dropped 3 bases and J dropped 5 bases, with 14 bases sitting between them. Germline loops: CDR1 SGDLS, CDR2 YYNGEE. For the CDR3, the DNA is TGTGCCAGCAGCGCGAAACAGGGCCAAACCGGGGAGCTGTTTTTT. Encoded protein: CASSAKQGQTGELFF.

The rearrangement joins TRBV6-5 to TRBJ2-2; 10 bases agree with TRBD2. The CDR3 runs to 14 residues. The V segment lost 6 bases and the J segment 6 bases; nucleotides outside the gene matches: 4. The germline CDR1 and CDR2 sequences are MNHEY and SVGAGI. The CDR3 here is CASRFGTSAGELFF. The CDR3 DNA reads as TGTGCCAGCAGGTTCGGGACTAGCGCCGGGGAGCTGTTTTTT.

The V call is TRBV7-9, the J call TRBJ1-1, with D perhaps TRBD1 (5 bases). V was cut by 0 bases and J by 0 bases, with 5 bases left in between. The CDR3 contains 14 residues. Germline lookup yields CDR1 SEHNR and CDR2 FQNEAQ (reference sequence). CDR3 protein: CASSLAGVNTEAFF. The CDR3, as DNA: TGTGCCAGCAGCTTAGCAGGGGTGAACACTGAAGCTTTCTTT.

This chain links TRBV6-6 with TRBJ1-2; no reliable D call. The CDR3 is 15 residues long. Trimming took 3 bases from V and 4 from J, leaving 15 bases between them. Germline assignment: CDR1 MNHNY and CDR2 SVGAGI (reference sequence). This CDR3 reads CASSYGGGNSYGYTF. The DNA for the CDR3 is TGTGCCAGCAGTTATGGAGGAGGGAATAGCTATGGCTACACCTTC.

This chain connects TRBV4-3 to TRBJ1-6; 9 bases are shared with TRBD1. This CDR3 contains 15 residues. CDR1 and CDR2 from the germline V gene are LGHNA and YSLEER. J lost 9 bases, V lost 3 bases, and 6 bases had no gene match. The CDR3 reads CASSQGTGGGSPLHF. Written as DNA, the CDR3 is TGCGCCAGCAGCCAGGGTACAGGGGGCGGTTCACCCCTCCACTTT.

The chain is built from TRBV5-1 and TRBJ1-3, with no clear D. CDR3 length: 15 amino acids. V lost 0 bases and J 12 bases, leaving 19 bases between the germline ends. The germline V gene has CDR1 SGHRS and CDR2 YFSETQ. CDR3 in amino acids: CASSLGGFGETSIYF. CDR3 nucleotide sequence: TGCGCCAGCAGCTTGGGCGGATTCGGGGAAACAAGCATATATTTT.

This CDR3 is CASSLPRTSIAGELFF. CDR3 sequence (DNA): TGTGCCAGCAGCCTACCACGGACTAGCATAGCCGGGGAGCTGTTTTTT. This sequence joins TRBV7-9 and TRBJ2-2; 8 bases fit TRBD2. Trimming at V came to 5 bases and at J to 6 bases, leaving 11 bases not matched to a gene. The germline gives CDR1 SEHNR, CDR2 FQNEAQ (reference sequence). The CDR3 has 16 amino acids.

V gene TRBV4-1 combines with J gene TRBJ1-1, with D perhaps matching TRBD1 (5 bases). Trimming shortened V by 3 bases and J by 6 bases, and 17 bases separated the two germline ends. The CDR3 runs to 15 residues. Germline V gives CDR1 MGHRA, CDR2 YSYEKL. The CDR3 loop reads CASSHSEEGRAEAFF. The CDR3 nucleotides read TGCGCCAGCAGCCACTCTGAGGAGGGGAGAGCTGAAGCTTTCTTT.

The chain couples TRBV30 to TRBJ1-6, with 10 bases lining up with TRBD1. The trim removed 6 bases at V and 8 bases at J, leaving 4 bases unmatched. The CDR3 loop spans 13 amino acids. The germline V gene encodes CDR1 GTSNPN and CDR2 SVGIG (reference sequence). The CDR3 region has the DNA TGTGCCTGTACGACAGGGGGCTATTCACCCCTCCACTTT. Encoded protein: CACTTGGYSPLHF.

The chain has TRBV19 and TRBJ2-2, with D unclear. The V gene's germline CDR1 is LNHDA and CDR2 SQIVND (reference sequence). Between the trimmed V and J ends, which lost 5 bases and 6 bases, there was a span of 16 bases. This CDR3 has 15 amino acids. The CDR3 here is CASSLGQVGAGELFF. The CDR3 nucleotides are TGTGCCAGTAGTCTGGGCCAGGTCGGCGCCGGGGAGCTGTTTTTT.